The entry that follows covers one T cell receptor (beta chain) sequence. The antigen is not known. The sample comes from a study of T cell responses to AZD1222 COVID-19 vaccine. General study findings and limits: With dominance at 160-218 and 743-854, vaccine-associated CD4 TCRs spanned spike. Sampling that yielded the repertoires occurred only after the peak T cell response. At baseline, seropositivity was found in only six AZD1222 recipients.

The CDR3 runs 13 residues. The germline V and J ends were trimmed by 11 bases and 0 bases, with 14 bases remaining between them. The germline V gene has CDR1 SEHNR and CDR2 FQNEAQ (reference sequence). Assay: immunoSEQ multiplex PCR; the TCRdb copy retains only in-frame clones and omits some. The sample records approximately 73,000 clones, roughly 82% being singletons. The receptor's source is an adult in good health. The material sequenced was peripheral blood, taken on day 0 of AZD1222 vaccination. V and J are TRBV7-9 and TRBJ2-7; TRBD2 is a possible D gene (7 bases). CDR3 sequence (DNA): TGTGCCGGGGGGGGCTTCCGCTCCTACGAGCAGTACTTC. Protein product: CAGGGFRSYEQYF.